The source of this T cell receptor beta chain is a study of blood T cell repertoires in COVID-19. Background on the study: Samples of COVID-19 (acute and convalescent) were obtained from the United States, Italy and Spain. T cells, B-cell-depleted T cells, or PBMCs provided the cDNA or gDNA that served as material.

The authors' processing: Estimation of nucleated cell counts was performed using reference gene primer amplification. Assay: immunoSEQ multiplex PCR; the TCRdb copy retains only in-frame clones and omits some. V and J calls and clone size come straight from that table; D and trimming were deduced from the DNA. The sample records about 230,000 clones, approximately 84% being singletons. V gave up 0 bases and J gave up 1 base, with 13 bases separating them. Germline V gene sequence: CDR1 SGHRS, CDR2 YFSETQ. The CDR3 length is 16 residues. Material: peripheral blood. This sequence originates from a woman aged 80 or over with acute or convalescent COVID-19. This chain uses TRBV5-1 with TRBJ2-5, with D tentatively TRBD2 (6 bases). CDR3 sequence (DNA): TGCGCCAGCAGCTTGGTACAAGGGACTGGCCAAGAGACCCAGTACTTC. It yields the protein CASSLVQGTGQETQYF.